The source of this T cell receptor (beta chain) is a study of shared clonotypes between healthy human individuals. Turning to the study itself: Sampling drew on donors who were a couple of women and a few men aged 18 to 49. Findings and limits, study-wide: Between a few donors, naive CD4 clonotypes were shared at a level of about 5%. What naive subsets generally showed was a larger estimated richness than memory subsets showed. It was the few donors that limited the genetic and exposure-history diversity represented.

Concerning this clone: Its antigen is not identified.

Sequencing was performed with immunoSEQ multiplex PCR; in TCRdb, only in-frame clones are kept and a portion is missing. The sample lists a few million clones; more than 80% were seen once. Source material: naive CD4+ T cells from PBMCs. The sample's subset: CD45RA+ positively selected. The source is a man between 18 and 29 years old in good health. Some clones in this sample may be carry-over from other donors' samples.

The CDR3 sequence: CASTREIYLHNEQFF. The CDR3 DNA follows: TGTGCCAGTACCCGGGAGATTTATCTCCACAATGAGCAGTTCTTC. The chain couples TRBV19 to TRBJ2-1; D may be TRBD2 (6 bases). Germline V gives CDR1 LNHDA, CDR2 SQIVND (reference sequence). The germline V and J ends were trimmed by 7 bases and 5 bases, with 18 bases remaining between them. The CDR3 is 15 amino acids.